This TCR beta chain was sequenced for a study of a mutant IDH1 vaccine in newly diagnosed glioma. Background on the study: The first vaccination came 4-6 weeks after radiotherapy alone, or with temozolomide cycles.

The sample's time point: week 35, safety follow-up. Mutant IDH1 20-mer peptide, at 300 ug, made up each vaccine dose, with topical imiquimod. At weeks 1, 3, 5, 7, 11, 15, 19 and 23, patients received a vaccination, eight in all. Method: immunoSEQ multiplex PCR; TCRdb's copy keeps in-frame clones and lacks some. The sample has approximately 62,000 clones, about 85% seen once. As to this clone: No antigen is known for it.

CDR1 and CDR2 (germline): SGDLS, YYNGEE. V lost 3 bases to trimming and J lost 3 bases; unmatched junction nucleotides: 2. This CDR3 contains 14 residues. V usage is TRBV9 and J usage is TRBJ2-1, with TRBD2 matching 8 bases. This TCR came from a man aged 25 to 40 with glioma. The material was PBMCs, obtained from a glioma patient whose treatment included an IDH1 peptide vaccine. CDR3 nucleotides: TGTGCCAGCAGCGCCGGGGGGGTCTACAATGAGCAGTTCTTC. Translating gives CASSAGGVYNEQFF.